These 13 T cell receptor beta chains came from one sample sequenced in a study of cytomegalovirus exposure and HLA in healthy donors. The protocol was immunoSEQ multiplex PCR, while the TCRdb copy is restricted to in-frame clones and leaves out a portion. The sample lists hundreds of thousands of clones; roughly 84% were seen once. Material for sequencing was PBMCs. These receptors all stem from a woman aged 25 to 45 in good health and CMV-seropositive.

There are a few counts of this clone. The J gene is TRBJ1-1, the V gene TRBV4-1; no definite D call. The length of the CDR3 is 14 residues. Trimming left V 1 base short and J 6 bases short, with 12 bases between. Germline V CDR1 and CDR2: MGHRA, YSYEKL. This CDR3 reads CASSQVGPRPEAFF. CDR3 nucleotide sequence: TGCGCCAGCAGCCAAGTTGGCCCGAGGCCTGAAGCTTTCTTT.

This chain joins TRBV7-2 and TRBJ2-7, with D maybe TRBD2 (6 bases). Between the trimmed V and J ends, which lost 1 base and 2 bases, there was a span of 12 bases. Per the germline V gene, CDR1 is SGHTA and CDR2 is FQGNSA. The CDR3 runs 15 residues. The CDR3 loop is CASSLGGSGTYEQYF. The CDR3 nucleotides are TGTGCCAGCAGCTTAGGAGGTAGCGGAACCTACGAGCAGTACTTC.

This clone was seen only a few times. This chain links TRBV5-1 with TRBJ2-3; 11 bases align to TRBD1. Trimming at V came to 3 bases and at J to 7 bases, leaving 10 bases not matched to a gene. There are 16 residues in the CDR3. Germline CDR1 and CDR2: SGHRS and YFSETQ. The CDR3 DNA sequence: TGCGCCAGCAGCTCGGTAGGACAGGGGGCGCAGAATACGCAGTATTTT. Translating gives CASSSVGQGAQNTQYF.

The gene calls are TRBV11-2 and TRBJ2-7; D not resolved. This CDR3 has 16 residues. V shed 1 base and J shed 5 bases, with 18 bases lying between them. The germline gives CDR1 SGHAT, CDR2 FQNNGV. CDR3 nucleotide sequence: TGTGCCAGCAGCTTAGCAAGCCCCCGGATGGTCCACGAGCAGTACTTC. Encoded protein: CASSLASPRMVHEQYF.

This clone was seen a single time. The gene calls are TRBV27 and TRBJ1-1; 10 bases are a match to TRBD1. The length of the CDR3 is 13 residues. V lost 3 bases to trimming and J lost 6 bases; unmatched junction nucleotides: 1. CDR1 and CDR2 from the germline V gene are MNHEY and SMNVEV (reference sequence). CDR3 in DNA: TGTGCCAGCAGTTTCGGGACAGGGGCTGAAGCTTTCTTT. Translation gives CASSFGTGAEAFF.

This clone was detected once. The chain uses TRBV11-3 and TRBJ2-1, with 8 nucleotides matching TRBD2. The trim removed 0 bases at V and 7 bases at J, leaving 8 bases unmatched. From germline, CDR1 is SGHNT and CDR2 YENEEA. The CDR3 is 16 amino acids. The CDR3 bases are TGTGCCAGCAGCTTAGACGGGACTAGAGACCCGAATGAGCAGTTCTTC. Encoded protein: CASSLDGTRDPNEQFF.

The chain is built from TRBV2 and TRBJ2-3, with 7 bases aligning to TRBD2. V lost 8 bases to trimming and J lost 0 bases; unmatched junction nucleotides: 8. Per the germline V gene, CDR1 is SNHLY and CDR2 is FYNNEI. This CDR3 contains 15 residues. CDR3 loop: CASGFGGGSTDTQYF. For the CDR3, the DNA is TGTGCCAGCGGGTTTGGGGGAGGGAGCACAGATACGCAGTATTTT.

The chain links TRBV9 to TRBJ1-4; D may be TRBD1 (5 bases). CDR1 SGDLS and CDR2 YYNGEE come from the germline V gene. The V end lost 0 bases, the J end lost 8 bases, and 17 bases lay between the germline ends. CDR3 length equals 16 residues. In DNA, the CDR3 is TGTGCCAGCAGCGTAGAGGGGCAGGGTGGATTCGAAAAACTGTTTTTT. Its protein is CASSVEGQGGFEKLFF.

This sequence joins TRBV5-6 and TRBJ2-2, with TRBD2 matching 10 bases. The J segment lost 6 bases and the V segment lost 3 bases, leaving 11 bases of the junction unmatched. The CDR3 is 17 residues long. The germline gives CDR1 SGHDT, CDR2 YYEEEE. In nucleotides, the CDR3 is TGTGCCAGCAGCTGGGACGTGGCTAGCGGGAGTGCCGGGGAGCTGTTTTTT. Protein product: CASSWDVASGSAGELFF.

This sequence joins TRBV5-1 and TRBJ2-1; 8 nucleotides align to TRBD2. The CDR3 contains 15 residues. The germline V gene has CDR1 SGHRS and CDR2 YFSETQ. Germline trimming cut 4 bases from V and 7 bases from J; bases unmatched to any gene: 10. CDR3 sequence (DNA): TGCGCCAGCAGCGGGAGCGGGAGAGGGATAAATGAGCAGTTCTTC. Translating it yields CASSGSGRGINEQFF. Filled out from reference TRBV5-1 and TRBJ2-1, the complete variable domain reads KAGVTQTPRYLIKTRGQQVTLSCSPISGHRSVSWYQQTPGQGLQFLFEYFSETQRNKGNFPGRFSGRQFSNSRSEMNVSTLELGDSALYLCASSGSGRGINEQFFGPGTRLTVL.

The chain carries TRBV10-3 and TRBJ2-7, with D possibly matching TRBD1 (5 bases). The CDR3 has 13 amino acids. Trimming removed 8 bases from V and 3 bases from J, with 14 bases in between. Germline CDR1 is ENHRY and CDR2 is SYGVKD. The CDR3 nucleotides are TGTGCCATCCGCCGACAGAATTTCTACGAGCAGTACTTC. Its protein product is CAIRRQNFYEQYF.

This sequence joins TRBV5-4 and TRBJ2-3; D gene unclear. There are 12 residues in the CDR3. Trimming shortened V by 4 bases and J by 1 base, and 4 bases separated the two germline ends. Per the germline V gene, CDR1 is SGHNT and CDR2 is YYREEE (reference sequence). The CDR3 sequence is CASSTGTDTQYF. Here the CDR3 DNA reads TGTGCCAGCAGCACGGGCACAGATACGCAGTATTTT.

This clone was recorded only once. The chain recombines TRBV27 with TRBJ2-7; 8 nucleotides line up with TRBD1. Germline V gene sequence: CDR1 MNHEY, CDR2 SMNVEV (reference sequence). J was trimmed by 2 bases and V by 3 bases; bases with no gene match: 3. This CDR3 has 14 residues. DNA of the CDR3: TGTGCCAGCAGTTTCGGACAGGGACCCTACGAGCAGTACTTC. Amino acid sequence: CASSFGQGPYEQYF.